A single sample gave rise to the 14 T cell receptor beta chains below, sequenced in a study of cytomegalovirus exposure and HLA in healthy donors. Measured with immunoSEQ multiplex PCR; TCRdb has only the in-frame clones, and not every one. The sample lists fewer than 130,000 clones, over 85% seen once, with about 1.9% in the top ten. The material sequenced was PBMCs. The source of these receptors is a woman between 18 and 30 years old in good health and CMV-seronegative.

The chain carries TRBV6-5 and TRBJ1-5, with 9 bases that match TRBD1. CDR3 length: 16 amino acids. The V segment lost 0 bases and the J segment 10 bases; nucleotides outside the gene matches: 10. Germline lookup yields CDR1 MNHEY and CDR2 SVGAGI. CDR3 region: CASSYSSGTGFGPQHF. The CDR3 coding sequence is TGTGCCAGCAGTTACTCGAGTGGGACAGGGTTCGGCCCCCAGCATTTT.

The rearrangement uses TRBV2 and TRBJ2-3, with 7 bases aligning to TRBD2. V dropped 6 bases and J dropped 8; count of bases not matched to a gene: 11. The CDR3 is made up of 14 amino acids. CDR1 and CDR2 (germline): SNHLY, FYNNEI. The CDR3 region has the DNA TGTGCCAGCAGATCTAGCGGTACTTTGGGTACGCAGTATTTT. It yields the protein CASRSSGTLGTQYF.

This clone was seen only a few times. V is TRBV14 and J is TRBJ1-1, with D tentatively TRBD1 (6 bases). V lost 1 base and J 2 bases, leaving 14 bases between the germline ends. The CDR3 sequence is 16 residues long. The germline V gene has CDR1 SGHDN and CDR2 FVKESK. CDR3 loop: CASSQVVGRGNTEAFF. In nucleotides, the CDR3 is TGTGCCAGCAGCCAAGTTGTCGGCAGGGGAAACACTGAAGCTTTCTTT.

The chain couples TRBV7-9 to TRBJ1-4, with TRBD1 matching over 12 bases. Trimming at V came to 5 bases and at J to 7 bases, leaving 8 bases not matched to a gene. Germline assignment: CDR1 SEHNR and CDR2 FQNEAQ (reference sequence). This CDR3 has 16 amino acids. CDR3 sequence reads: CASSQIGTGGLEKLFF. CDR3 coding DNA: TGTGCCAGCAGCCAAATAGGGACAGGGGGCCTTGAAAAACTGTTTTTT.

V gene TRBV15 combines with J gene TRBJ1-1; possible D gene TRBD1, 6 bases. Trimming removed 6 bases at V and 0 bases at J, with 11 bases between. From germline, CDR1 is LNHNV and CDR2 YYDKDF (reference sequence). This CDR3 has 14 amino acids. The CDR3, as DNA: TGTGCCACCAGACCGGACAGAATGAACACTGAAGCTTTCTTT. As protein: CATRPDRMNTEAFF.

The chain uses TRBV28 and TRBJ1-4; a weak D match, TRBD1 (5 bases). The CDR3 is 12 residues long. With 6 bases removed from V and 10 bases from J, the gap between germline ends came to 12 bases. Germline V gives CDR1 MDHEN, CDR2 SYDVKM. The CDR3 bases are TGTGCCAGCAGGCCCGGGGGAGGAAAACTGTTTTTT. It is translated as CASRPGGGKLFF.

The J gene is TRBJ1-4, the V gene TRBV29-1; perhaps TRBD1 as D (5 bases). Germline CDR1 reads SQVTM; CDR2 reads ANQGSEA. The germline V and J ends were trimmed by 6 bases and 5 bases, with 10 bases remaining between them. This CDR3 contains 12 residues. The CDR3 protein is CSVTVLNEKLFF. CDR3 sequence (DNA): TGCAGCGTGACAGTCTTGAATGAAAAACTGTTTTTT. Looking up the rest from reference TRBV29-1 and TRBJ1-4 gives the full variable domain: SAVISQKPSRDICQRGTSLTIQCQVDSQVTMMFWYRQQPGQSLTLIATANQGSEATYESGFVIDKFPISRPNLTFSTLTVSNMSPEDSSIYLCSVTVLNEKLFFGSGTQLSVL.

This clone occurred once. The V call is TRBV19, the J call TRBJ2-5, with 7 bases matching TRBD2. Germline assignment: CDR1 LNHDA and CDR2 SQIVND (reference sequence). CDR3 size: 17 residues. V dropped 6 bases and J dropped 0; count of bases not matched to a gene: 13. CDR3 nucleotides: TGTGCCAGTAGCAAGGGACTACGAATCTTAAACCAAGAGACCCAGTACTTC. This codes for CASSKGLRILNQETQYF.

CDR3 amino acids: CAWSGTGGIYEQYF. Written as DNA, the CDR3 is TGTGCCTGGAGCGGGACAGGGGGAATCTACGAGCAGTACTTC. The chain links TRBV30 to TRBJ2-7, with 11 bases matching TRBD1. Germline V gene lookup returns CDR1 GTSNPN and CDR2 SVGIG (reference sequence). This CDR3 has 14 amino acids. J gave up 3 bases and V 3 bases, and 4 bases lay outside the gene matches. The whole variable domain, remainder taken from reference TRBV30 and TRBJ2-7, is SQTIHQWPATLVQPVGSPLSLECTVEGTSNPNLYWYRQAAGRGLQLLFYSVGIGQISSEVPQNLSASRPQDRQFILSSKKLLLSDSGFYLCAWSGTGGIYEQYFGPGTRLTVT.

The chain employs TRBV6-5 and TRBJ2-3, with D possibly being TRBD2 (5 bases). Germline CDR1 is MNHEY and CDR2 is SVGAGI. The CDR3 contains 13 residues. V lost 6 bases, J lost 4 bases, and 11 bases lay in between. CDR3 DNA: TGTGCCAGCAGCTCCGGGGAAGCAGATACGCAGTATTTT. Its protein product is CASSSGEADTQYF.

This sequence joins TRBV18 and TRBJ2-5; 14 bases map to TRBD2. Per germline, CDR1 KGHSH and CDR2 LQKENI. The V segment lost 6 bases and the J segment 12 bases; nucleotides outside the gene matches: 12. The CDR3 consists of 15 residues. The CDR3 DNA is TGTGCCAGCTCCCTCTCGGGACTAGCGGGAGAGATCGAGTACTTC. It translates to CASSLSGLAGEIEYF.

The chain combines TRBV5-1 with TRBJ2-7, with 11 nucleotides matching TRBD2. Germline loops: CDR1 SGHRS, CDR2 YFSETQ. After removal of 0 bases from V and 2 bases from J, the junction contained 4 bases not matched to a gene. The CDR3 loop spans 16 amino acids. CDR3: CASSLGTSGPTYEQYF. As DNA, the CDR3 is TGCGCCAGCAGCTTGGGGACTAGCGGGCCGACCTACGAGCAGTACTTC.

This clone has only one observation. V is TRBV7-2 and J is TRBJ2-3, with D perhaps matching TRBD2 (7 bases). CDR1 and CDR2 (germline): SGHTA, FQGNSA. CDR3 size: 17 residues. V was shortened by 0 bases and J by 0 bases, with 13 bases between the two germline ends. In nucleotides, the CDR3 is TGTGCCAGCAGCTTAGCAGCGGGGACATTTAGCACAGATACGCAGTATTTT. It yields the protein CASSLAAGTFSTDTQYF.

The V call is TRBV7-6, the J call TRBJ2-1; TRBD2 aligns across 14 bases. The junction had 3 bases not matched to a gene; V was cut back by 4 bases and J by 4 bases. Per germline, CDR1 SGHVS and CDR2 FNYEAQ. This CDR3 is 16 amino acids long. CDR3 sequence: CASSSRTSGRYNEQFF. CDR3 DNA: TGTGCCAGCAGCTCCCGGACTAGCGGGAGGTACAATGAGCAGTTCTTC. Drawing the rest from reference TRBV7-6 and TRBJ2-1, the complete variable domain is GAGVSQSPRYKVTKRGQDVALRCDPISGHVSLYWYRQALGQGPEFLTYFNYEAQQDKSGLPNDRFSAERPEGSISTLTIQRTEQRDSAMYRCASSSRTSGRYNEQFFGPGTRLTVL.